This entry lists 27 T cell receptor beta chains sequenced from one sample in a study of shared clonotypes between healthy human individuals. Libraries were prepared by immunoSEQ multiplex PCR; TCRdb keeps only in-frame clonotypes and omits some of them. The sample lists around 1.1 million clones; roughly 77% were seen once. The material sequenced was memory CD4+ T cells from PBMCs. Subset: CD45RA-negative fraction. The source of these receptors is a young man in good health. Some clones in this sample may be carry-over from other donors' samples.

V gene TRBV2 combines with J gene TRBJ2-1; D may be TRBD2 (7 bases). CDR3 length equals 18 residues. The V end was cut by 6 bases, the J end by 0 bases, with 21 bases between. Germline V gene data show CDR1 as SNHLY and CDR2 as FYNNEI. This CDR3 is CASSARGAATSSYNEQFF. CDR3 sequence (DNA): TGTGCCAGCAGCGCTCGGGGGGCGGCGACCAGCTCCTACAATGAGCAGTTCTTC.

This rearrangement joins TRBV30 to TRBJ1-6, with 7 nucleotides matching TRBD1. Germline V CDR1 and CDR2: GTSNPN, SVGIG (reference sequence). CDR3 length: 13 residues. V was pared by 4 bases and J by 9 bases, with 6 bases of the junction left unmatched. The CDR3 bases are TGTGCCTGGAACTTACAGGGGACTTCACCCCTCCACTTT. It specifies CAWNLQGTSPLHF.

The DNA of the CDR3 is TGTGCCAGCAGCTTAGAGGGAGTGGGGAATGAGCAGTTCTTC. It encodes CASSLEGVGNEQFF. The rearrangement links TRBV7-2 to TRBJ2-1; possible D gene TRBD2, 5 bases. Per the germline V gene, CDR1 is SGHTA and CDR2 is FQGNSA. The CDR3 spans 14 residues. Trimming took off 1 base at V and 7 bases at J, with 11 bases between the two ends.

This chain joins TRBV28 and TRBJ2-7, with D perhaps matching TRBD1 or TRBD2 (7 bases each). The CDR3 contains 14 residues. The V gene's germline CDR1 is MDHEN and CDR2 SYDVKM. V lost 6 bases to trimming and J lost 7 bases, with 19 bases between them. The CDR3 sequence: CASRLFGTAGEQYF. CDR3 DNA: TGTGCCAGCAGGCTGTTCGGGACAGCGGGAGAGCAGTACTTC.

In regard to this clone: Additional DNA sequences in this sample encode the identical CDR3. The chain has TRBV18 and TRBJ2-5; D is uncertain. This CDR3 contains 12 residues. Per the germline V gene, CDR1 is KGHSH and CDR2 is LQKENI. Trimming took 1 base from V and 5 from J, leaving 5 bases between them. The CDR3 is CASSPLGETQYF. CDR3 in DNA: TGTGCCAGCTCACCACTTGGGGAGACCCAGTACTTC.

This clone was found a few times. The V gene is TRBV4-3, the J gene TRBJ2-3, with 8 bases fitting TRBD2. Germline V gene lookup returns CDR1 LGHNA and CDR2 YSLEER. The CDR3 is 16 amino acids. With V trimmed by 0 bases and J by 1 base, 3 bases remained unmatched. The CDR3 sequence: CASSQDGGLGTDTQYF. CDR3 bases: TGCGCCAGCAGCCAAGACGGGGGACTAGGCACAGATACGCAGTATTTT.

The DNA of the CDR3 is TGCGCCAGCAGCTTGGAGGCTCCGCTAGGAGGCTACACCTTC. Protein product: CASSLEAPLGGYTF. This chain connects TRBV5-1 to TRBJ1-2; D uncertain. This CDR3 is 14 amino acids long. V was cut by 0 bases and J by 8 bases, with 14 bases left in between. In germline, CDR1 is SGHRS, CDR2 YFSETQ. Filled out from reference TRBV5-1 and TRBJ1-2, the complete variable domain reads KAGVTQTPRYLIKTRGQQVTLSCSPISGHRSVSWYQQTPGQGLQFLFEYFSETQRNKGNFPGRFSGRQFSNSRSEMNVSTLELGDSALYLCASSLEAPLGGYTFGSGTRLTVV.

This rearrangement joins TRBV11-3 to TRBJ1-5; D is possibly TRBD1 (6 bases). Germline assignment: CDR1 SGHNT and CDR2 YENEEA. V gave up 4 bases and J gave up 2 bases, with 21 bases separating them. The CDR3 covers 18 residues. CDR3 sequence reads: CASSSYGGAFWGNQPQHF. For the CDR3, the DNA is TGTGCCAGCAGCTCTTATGGGGGGGCCTTTTGGGGCAATCAGCCCCAGCATTTT. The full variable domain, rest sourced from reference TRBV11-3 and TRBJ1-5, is EAGVVQSPRYKIIEKKQPVAFWCNPISGHNTLYWYLQNLGQGPELLIRYENEEAVDDSQLPKDRFSAERLKGVDSTLKIQPAELGDSAVYLCASSSYGGAFWGNQPQHFGDGTRLSIL.

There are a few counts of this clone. The DNA for the CDR3 is TGTGCCAGCAGTACATACAGGGGGAGTGAAGAGACCCAGTACTTC. Translated: CASSTYRGSEETQYF. The J gene is TRBJ2-5, the V gene TRBV28; 8 positions match TRBD1. V shed 5 bases and J 3 bases; nucleotides not matched to a gene: 8. CDR3 size: 15 residues. Germline CDR1 MDHEN, CDR2 SYDVKM. Looking up the rest from reference TRBV28 and TRBJ2-5 gives the full variable domain: DVKVTQSSRYLVKRTGEKVFLECVQDMDHENMFWYRQDPGLGLRLIYFSYDVKMKEKGDIPEGYSVSREKKERFSLILESASTNQTSMYLCASSTYRGSEETQYFGPGTRLLVL.

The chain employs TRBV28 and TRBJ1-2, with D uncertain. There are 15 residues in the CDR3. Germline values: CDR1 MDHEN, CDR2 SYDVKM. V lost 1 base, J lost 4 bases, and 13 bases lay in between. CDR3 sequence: CASSLSTPVGYGYTF. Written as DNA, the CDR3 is TGTGCCAGCAGTTTATCTACCCCGGTGGGCTATGGCTACACCTTC.

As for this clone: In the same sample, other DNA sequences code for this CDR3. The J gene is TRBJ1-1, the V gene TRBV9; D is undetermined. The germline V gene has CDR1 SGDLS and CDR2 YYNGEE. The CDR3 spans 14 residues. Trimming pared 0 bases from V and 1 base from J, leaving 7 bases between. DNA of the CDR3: TGTGCCAGCAGCGTAGGGGTCGGGAACACTGAAGCTTTCTTT. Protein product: CASSVGVGNTEAFF.

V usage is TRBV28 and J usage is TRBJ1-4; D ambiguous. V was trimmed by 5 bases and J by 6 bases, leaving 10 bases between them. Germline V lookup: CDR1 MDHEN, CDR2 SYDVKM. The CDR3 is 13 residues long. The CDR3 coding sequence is TGTGCCAGCAGTCTCTTTCCCGATGAAAAACTGTTTTTT. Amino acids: CASSLFPDEKLFF.

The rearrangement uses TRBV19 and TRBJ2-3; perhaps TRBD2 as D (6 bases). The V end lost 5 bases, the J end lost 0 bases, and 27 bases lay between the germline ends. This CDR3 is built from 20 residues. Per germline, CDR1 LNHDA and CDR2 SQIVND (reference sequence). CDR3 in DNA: TGTGCCAGTAGTTTCCTCGGATCTATTTCGGGAGCATGGAGCACAGATACGCAGTATTTT. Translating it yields CASSFLGSISGAWSTDTQYF.

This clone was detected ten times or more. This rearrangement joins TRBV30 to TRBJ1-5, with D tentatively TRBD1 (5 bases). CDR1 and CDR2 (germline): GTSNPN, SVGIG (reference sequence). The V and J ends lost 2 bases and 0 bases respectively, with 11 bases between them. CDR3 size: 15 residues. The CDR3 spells CAWSLTGPSNQPQHF. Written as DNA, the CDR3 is TGTGCCTGGAGTCTGACGGGGCCTAGCAATCAGCCCCAGCATTTT.

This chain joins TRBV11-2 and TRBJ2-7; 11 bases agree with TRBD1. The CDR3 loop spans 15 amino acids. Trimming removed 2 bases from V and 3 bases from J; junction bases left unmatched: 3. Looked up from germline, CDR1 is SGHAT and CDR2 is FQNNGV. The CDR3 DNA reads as TGTGCCAGCAGCTTATTCGGGACAGGGGGCTACGAGCAGTACTTC. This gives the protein CASSLFGTGGYEQYF.

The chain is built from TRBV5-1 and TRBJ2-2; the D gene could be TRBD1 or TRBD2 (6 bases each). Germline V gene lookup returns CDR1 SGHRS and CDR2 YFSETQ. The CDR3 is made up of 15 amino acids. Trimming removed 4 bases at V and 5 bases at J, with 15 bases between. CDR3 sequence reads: CASSPPTGGTGELFF. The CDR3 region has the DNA TGCGCCAGCAGCCCCCCGACAGGAGGGACCGGGGAGCTGTTTTTT.

CDR3 protein: CASGGKGYTF. The CDR3 DNA reads TGTGCCAGCGGTGGGAAGGGCTACACCTTC. The chain couples TRBV28 to TRBJ1-2; D remains unclear. V lost 8 bases and J 8 bases, leaving 9 bases between the germline ends. Per germline, CDR1 MDHEN and CDR2 SYDVKM. The CDR3 spans 10 residues.

The CDR3 region is CSAGTAGEQYF. The CDR3 coding sequence is TGCAGCGCTGGGACGGCGGGGGAGCAGTACTTC. The rearrangement links TRBV29-1 to TRBJ2-7; tentatively, D is TRBD2 (6 bases). Looked up from germline, CDR1 is SQVTM and CDR2 is ANQGSEA. The CDR3 spans 11 residues. With 7 bases removed from V and 7 bases from J, the gap between germline ends came to 14 bases.

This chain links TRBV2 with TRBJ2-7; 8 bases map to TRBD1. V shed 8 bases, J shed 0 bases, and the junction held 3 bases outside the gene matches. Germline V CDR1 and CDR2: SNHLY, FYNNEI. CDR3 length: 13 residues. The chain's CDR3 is CASHRGDSYEQYF. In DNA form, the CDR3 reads TGTGCCAGCCACAGGGGGGACTCCTACGAGCAGTACTTC.

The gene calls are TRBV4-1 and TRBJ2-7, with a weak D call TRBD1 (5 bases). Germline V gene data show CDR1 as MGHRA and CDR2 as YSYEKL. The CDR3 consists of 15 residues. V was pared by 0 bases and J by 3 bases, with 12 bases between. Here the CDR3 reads CASSQDEAGRYEQYF. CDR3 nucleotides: TGCGCCAGCAGCCAAGATGAGGCAGGGCGCTACGAGCAGTACTTC.

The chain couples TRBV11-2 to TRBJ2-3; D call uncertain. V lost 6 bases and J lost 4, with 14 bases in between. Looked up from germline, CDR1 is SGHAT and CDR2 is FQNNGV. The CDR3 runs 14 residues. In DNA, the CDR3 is TGTGCCAGCAGTCCCGGTAGTGTGGCAGATACGCAGTATTTT. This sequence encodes CASSPGSVADTQYF.

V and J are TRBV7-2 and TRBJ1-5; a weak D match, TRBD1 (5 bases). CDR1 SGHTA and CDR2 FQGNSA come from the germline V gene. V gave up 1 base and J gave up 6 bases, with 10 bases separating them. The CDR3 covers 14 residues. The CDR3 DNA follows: TGTGCCAGCAGCTTAGGGGGGGAGAGTCAGCCCCAGCATTTT. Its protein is CASSLGGESQPQHF.

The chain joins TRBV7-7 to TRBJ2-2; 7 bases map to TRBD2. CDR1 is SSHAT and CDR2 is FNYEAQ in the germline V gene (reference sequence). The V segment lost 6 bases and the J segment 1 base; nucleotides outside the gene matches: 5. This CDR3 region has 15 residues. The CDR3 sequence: CASSLAAGNTGELFF. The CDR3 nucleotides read TGTGCCAGCAGTCTAGCGGCCGGGAACACCGGGGAGCTGTTTTTT.

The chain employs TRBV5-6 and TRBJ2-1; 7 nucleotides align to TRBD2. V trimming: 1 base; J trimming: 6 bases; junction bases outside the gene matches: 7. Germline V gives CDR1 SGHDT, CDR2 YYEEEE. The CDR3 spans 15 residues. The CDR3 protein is CASSLYGGTGNEQFF. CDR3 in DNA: TGTGCCAGCAGCTTGTACGGGGGGACGGGCAATGAGCAGTTCTTC. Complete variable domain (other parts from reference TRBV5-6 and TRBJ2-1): DAGVTQSPTHLIKTRGQQVTLRCSPKSGHDTVSWYQQALGQGPQFIFQYYEEEERQRGNFPDRFSGHQFPNYSSELNVNALLLGDSALYLCASSLYGGTGNEQFFGPGTRLTVL.

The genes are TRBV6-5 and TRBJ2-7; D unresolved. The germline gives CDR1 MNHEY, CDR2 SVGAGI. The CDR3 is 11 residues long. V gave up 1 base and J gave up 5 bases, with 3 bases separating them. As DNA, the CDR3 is TGTGCCAGCAGTTACTACCACGAGCAGTACTTC. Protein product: CASSYYHEQYF.

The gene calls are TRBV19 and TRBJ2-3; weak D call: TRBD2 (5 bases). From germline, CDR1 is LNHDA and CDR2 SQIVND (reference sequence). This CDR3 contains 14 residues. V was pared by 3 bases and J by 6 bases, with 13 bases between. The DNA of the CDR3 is TGTGCCAGTAGTATCCGGGGTTTGGGGGATACGCAGTATTTT. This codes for CASSIRGLGDTQYF.

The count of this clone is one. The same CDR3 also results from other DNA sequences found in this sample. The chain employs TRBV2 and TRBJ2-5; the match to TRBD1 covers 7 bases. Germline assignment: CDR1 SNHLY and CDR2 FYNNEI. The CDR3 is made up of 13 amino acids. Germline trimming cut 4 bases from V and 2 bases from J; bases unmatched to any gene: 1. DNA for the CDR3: TGTGCCAGCAGTGCGGACAGGCAAGAGACCCAGTACTTC. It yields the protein CASSADRQETQYF.